This TCR beta chain was profiled in a study of regulatory T cells in long-lasting Graves disease (dated by TCRdb to the early 2020s). As for the study more broadly: Antithyroid drugs had been taken for less than 3 months by newly diagnosed Graves' disease patients. A total of about 35 samples underwent TCR sequencing: around 13 from persistent and approximately 20 from newly diagnosed Graves' disease patients. Patients with persistent Graves' disease were compared with patients with newly diagnosed Graves' disease using TCR sequencing and RNA sequencing of peripheral blood. The study took place in China and was registered as a clinical trial. Results and caveats for the whole study, not just this receptor: More public clonotypes were shared among persistent patients (2,741) than among newly diagnosed patients (roughly 960). Only peripheral blood was studied, because thyroid tissue, the primary lesion, was inaccessible. The small sample size was acknowledged by the authors as a limitation that may reduce accuracy. Persistent disease showed preferential use of TRBV28, TRBJ1-2 and TRBJ2-5, whereas newly diagnosed disease favored TRBV20-1 and TRBJ2-1. Persistent Graves' disease patients showed lower TCR Shannon entropy and fewer highly expanded clones than newly diagnosed patients, suggesting clonal expansion. Sequencing and analysis were limited to the TCR beta chain.

The germline V gene (reference sequence) yields DFQATT for CDR1 and SNEGSKA for CDR2. Its CDR3 holds 12 amino acids, cysteine through phenylalanine. The only DNA kept is the CDR3, 36 bases in frame from the first base. V drops 6 bases and J drops 8 bases, leaving 14 bases in between. The sample's time point, from its label and the paper: newly diagnosed GD, antithyroid drugs for less than 3 months. For both TCR sequencing and RNA sequencing, RNA was extracted from PBMCs using TRIzol. The diagnosis of Graves' disease followed American Thyroid Association guidelines. Recruitment of patients was carried out at an endocrinology department in Xi'an, China. Each patient gave around 9.2 milliliters of peripheral blood, collected in an EDTA anticoagulant tube. Ficoll Paque Plus density gradient separation was used to isolate PBMCs, and no further T cell sorting was performed. An Agilent 2100 Bioanalyzer and agarose gel were used to check RNA quality, while a NanoDrop 2000 measured RNA concentration.

Library preparation was by multiplex PCR. The run used an Illumina HiSeq 4000. iRepertoire HTBI primers and Arm-PCR amplification of CDR3 regions were used to construct TCR beta libraries. Before sequencing, the PCR products underwent gel purification. The authors' pipeline ran thus. Gene usage analysis of CDR3 amino acid clonotypes used the approximately 62 TRBV and some 15 TRBJ segments found across samples. Filtered high-quality paired reads were merged into contigs using COPE and FqMerger. Contigs were aligned with BLAST to IMGT TRBV, TRBD and TRBJ reference genes, and CDR3 was defined per IMGT. Any clonotype with a frequency above 0.1% was classified as a highly expanded clone. Shannon entropy served as the measure of repertoire diversity, while the Gini coefficient captured V-J evenness. Clonotypes shared by more than one individual were considered public. TCRdb reprocessed the public reads (quality trimming at Q25 with fastp, clone calling with MiXCR) and kept in-frame beta chains. Under each unique CDR3 protein, matching rows form one entry showing the most common genes and DNA. The V and J calls and clone size come from TCRdb's table, not from the authors' own analysis. Present in this sample are 360,000 or so distinct CDR3 sequences, 12% of which were seen just once. Under 20% of the sample lies in the top ten.

This clonotype was counted at least ten times. There is no known antigen for this receptor. No per-base quality is available; no much larger clone lies one base away. A further study also used this sample, focusing on T cells in Graves' hyperthyroidism and ophthalmopathy. As the second publication notes: Stable Graves' hyperthyroidism was defined as no progression to ophthalmopathy during 18 months of follow-up. Hyperthyroidism patients were aged 18 to 65 years and newly diagnosed, with disease duration of less than 2 months. The study excluded patients with uncontrolled infections, other autoimmune diseases, pregnancy or lactation. Diagnoses were based on clinical symptoms, serum thyroxine and TRAb, thyroid ultrasound and orbital computed tomography. A first-round RT-PCR of the TCR CDR3 used the HTBI primer set with the Qiagen OneStep RT-PCR kit. Blood samples also contained most of the expanded thyroid clonotypes (frequency above 0.001), which suggests that blood repertoires may reflect thyroid immune responses. A model built on a 13 V-J signature distinguished ophthalmopathy from stable hyperthyroidism, reaching around 87% sensitivity and around 81% specificity in cross-validation and 80%/75% in testing. In validation, the model predicted progression to ophthalmopathy with around 71% sensitivity and about 73% specificity, a median of around 6.6 months before onset. To identify TCR V-J signatures that set the groups apart, the researchers used a discovery cohort of 90 to 100 patients, made up of around 40 with Graves' ophthalmopathy and 57 with stable Graves' hyperthyroidism. Prospective prediction of ophthalmopathy was tested in an independent validation cohort of 18 to 20 hyperthyroidism patients and around 16 patients who later progressed to ophthalmopathy. The 90 to 100 discovery patients were randomly divided into training and test sets at a 7:3 ratio. The study also compared thyroid tissue and blood T-cell repertoires from several Graves' hyperthyroidism patients. After sampling, hyperthyroidism patients received methimazole starting at 30 mg daily, and ophthalmopathy patients received high-dose intravenous methylprednisolone. Libraries were constructed in a second round of multiplex PCR, after which size selection and purification were carried out. Paired-end sequencing of the libraries was performed with 100 bp reads on an Illumina HiSeq2000. SOAPnuke was used to process the raw data, with reads discarded if the reads contained adapters or uncalled bases, had a mean Phred below 15, or lacked an exact constant-primer or identifier match. High-quality paired reads were merged using COPE v1.2.5, and each unique nucleotide sequence was defined as a clonotype. MiTCR v1.1 was used to align clonotypes to the IMGT TRBV, TRBD and TRBJ reference segments. The analysis was restricted to V-J combinations with a frequency above 0.0001, which together covered 99% to 99.2% of the repertoires. The TCS score was defined as the ratio of F50 (clonal expansion) to E x V (chaos), calculated using BLOSUM62-based TCRdist between CDR3 peptides within each V-J. Welch's t-statistics and random forest reduced 514 V-J features to roughly 13, which were used in a naive Bayes classifier (R e1071). Sample size was not statistically predetermined, and investigators were not blinded to group allocation. According to the paper, TCR Vbeta CDR3 sequencing was carried out on some 140 peripheral blood samples, which came from more than 40 ophthalmopathy, roughly 75 hyperthyroidism and roughly 17 progressor patients.

This material consisted of peripheral blood mononuclear cells (PBMCs), taken at new diagnosis, from a patient treated with antithyroid drugs. The TCR sequence derives from a woman younger than 35 with Graves disease. Donor details come from another sample of the same person, matched by shared clones. The sequence links TRBV20-1 to TRBJ2-1; the D gene cannot be named for sure. The CDR3 sequence is CSADVYRDEQFF. The DNA reads as follows: TGCAGTGCCGACGTTTACCGGGATGAGCAGTTCTTC.